This TCR beta chain appears in the sequencing data of a study of graft-versus-host responses after intestinal transplantation. As regards this clone: What it recognizes is unknown.

Method: immunoSEQ multiplex PCR; TCRdb's copy keeps in-frame clones and lacks some. Of about 24,000 clones listed, over 75% are singletons. Findings of the study overall: Detection of GvH clones occurred in recipient marrow, and some had their first appearance in ileum or blood.

V lost 4 bases, J lost 4 bases, and 4 bases stayed unmatched. This CDR3 spans 15 amino acids. Germline V lookup: CDR1 MNHEY, CDR2 SVGAGI. Material: PBMCs, obtained 450 to 490 days after intestinal transplant. This chain uses TRBV6-5 with TRBJ1-5; 10 nucleotides align to TRBD1. The TCR was taken from a human patient who received an intestinal transplant, so some T cells may come from the graft donor. CDR3: CASSSEGQGNQPQHF. Written as DNA, the CDR3 is TGTGCCAGCAGTTCAGAGGGACAGGGGAATCAGCCCCAGCATTTT.